This T cell receptor (beta chain) appears in the sequencing data of a study of CD8 T cells in ankylosing spondylitis (dated by TCRdb to about 2017). About the investigation overall: The study set out to find disease-linked TCR variants by profiling T cell receptor beta repertoires in ankylosing spondylitis patients and healthy donors. Peripheral blood was sampled, and synovial fluid was additionally collected from ankylosing spondylitis patients. The whole study cohort included roughly 110 healthy donors and 25 ankylosing spondylitis patients.

What the authors observed across the whole study: The disease-linked clones were reported as significantly enriched in matched synovial fluid samples from ankylosing spondylitis patients. The disease-linked clones had a CD8+ phenotype and were found at relatively low frequencies in peripheral blood. Some TCR beta motif variants had previously been reported in synovial fluid and blood of reactive arthritis patients, which suggested common disease-initiation mechanisms. Blood from ankylosing spondylitis patients appeared to be characterized by a TCR beta motif composed of 7 to 9 highly homologous amino acid variants.

This clonotype has a count of ten or more. Its antigen target is currently unknown. The input lacks base qualities; no much larger clone sits a single base away. The run used an Illumina HiSeq 2500. TCR beta libraries were prepared by quantitative 5'-RACE with molecular barcodes. Per the source publication's procedure: A new computational method based on a probabilistic model of VDJ rearrangement was used to identify disease-linked TCR variants. TCRdb ran its own pipeline on the public reads, namely fastp trimming at Q25 and MiXCR clone calling, and kept in-frame beta chains. Each entry merges the rows of one CDR3 protein and shows their most common DNA and genes. The V and J calls shown here were made by TCRdb, not taken from the authors' results. This sample holds 150,000 to 200,000 distinct CDR3 sequences; 15% to 20% were observed only once. The leading ten clones occupy 7.8% of the sample. Sequenced material: blood, either unsorted or a sorted T cell fraction (not recorded which). The receptor was derived from a male donor with ankylosing spondylitis or in good health (not recorded which).

The sequenced DNA is TGCAGCCTTGGCGGGGTCAGCTACGAGCAGTACTTC. Translated, this is CSLGGVSYEQYF. The rearranged segments are TRBV20-1 and TRBJ2-7; a tentative D match to TRBD2 spans 6 bases. As encoded in the germline V gene (reference sequence), CDR1 is DFQATT while CDR2 is SNEGSKA. The CDR3 starts with the cysteine, ends with the phenylalanine, and has 12 residues. Only the CDR3 part of the read is kept: 36 bases, read in frame from the first base.